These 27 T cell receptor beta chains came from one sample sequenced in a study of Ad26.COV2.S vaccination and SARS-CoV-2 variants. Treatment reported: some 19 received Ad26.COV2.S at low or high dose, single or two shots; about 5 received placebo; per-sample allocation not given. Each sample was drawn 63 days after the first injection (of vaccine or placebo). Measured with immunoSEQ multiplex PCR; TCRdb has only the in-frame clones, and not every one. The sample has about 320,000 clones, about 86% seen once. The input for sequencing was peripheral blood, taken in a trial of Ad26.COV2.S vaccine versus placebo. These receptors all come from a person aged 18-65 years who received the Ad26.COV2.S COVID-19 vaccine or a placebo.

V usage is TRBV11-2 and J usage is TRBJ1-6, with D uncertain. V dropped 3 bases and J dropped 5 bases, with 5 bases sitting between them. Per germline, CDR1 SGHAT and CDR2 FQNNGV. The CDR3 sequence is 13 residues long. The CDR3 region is CASSLQDNSPLHF. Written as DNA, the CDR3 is TGTGCCAGCAGCTTGCAGGATAATTCACCCCTCCACTTT.

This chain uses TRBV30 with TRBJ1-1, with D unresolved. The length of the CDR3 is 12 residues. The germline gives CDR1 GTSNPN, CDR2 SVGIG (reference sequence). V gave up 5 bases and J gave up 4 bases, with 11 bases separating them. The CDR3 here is CAWLQWRTEAFF. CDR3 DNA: TGTGCCTGGTTACAATGGCGCACTGAAGCTTTCTTT.

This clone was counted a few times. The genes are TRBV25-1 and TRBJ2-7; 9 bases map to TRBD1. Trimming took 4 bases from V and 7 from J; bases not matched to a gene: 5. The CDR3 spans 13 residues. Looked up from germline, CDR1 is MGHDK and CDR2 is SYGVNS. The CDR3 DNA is TGTGCCAGCAGTGGGACAGGGGTTGTGGAGCAGTACTTC. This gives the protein CASSGTGVVEQYF.

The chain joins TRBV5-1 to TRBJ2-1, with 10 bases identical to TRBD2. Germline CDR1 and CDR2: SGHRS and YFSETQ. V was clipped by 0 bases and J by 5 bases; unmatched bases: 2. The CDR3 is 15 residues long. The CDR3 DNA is TGCGCCAGCAGCTTGGTACTAGCGGGAAACAATGAGCAGTTCTTC. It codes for CASSLVLAGNNEQFF.

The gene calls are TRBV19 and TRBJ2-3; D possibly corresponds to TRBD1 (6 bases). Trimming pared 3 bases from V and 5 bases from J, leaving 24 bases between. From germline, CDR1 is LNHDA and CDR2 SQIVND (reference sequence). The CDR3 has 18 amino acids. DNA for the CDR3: TGTGCCAGTAGTATCCGCCGGTCCGGGTCCCAAGGGGGAGATACGCAGTATTTT. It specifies CASSIRRSGSQGGDTQYF. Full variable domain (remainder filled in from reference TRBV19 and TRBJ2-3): DGGITQSPKYLFRKEGQNVTLSCEQNLNHDAMYWYRQDPGQGLRLIYYSQIVNDFQKGDIAEGYSVSREKKESFPLTVTSAQKNPTAFYLCASSIRRSGSQGGDTQYFGPGTRLTVL.

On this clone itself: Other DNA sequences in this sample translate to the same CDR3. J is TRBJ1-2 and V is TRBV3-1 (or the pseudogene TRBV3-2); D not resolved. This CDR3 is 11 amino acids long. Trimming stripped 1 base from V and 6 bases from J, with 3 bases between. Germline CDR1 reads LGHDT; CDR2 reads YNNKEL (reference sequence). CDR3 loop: CASSQGNGYTF. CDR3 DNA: TGTGCCAGCAGCCAAGGCAATGGCTACACCTTC.

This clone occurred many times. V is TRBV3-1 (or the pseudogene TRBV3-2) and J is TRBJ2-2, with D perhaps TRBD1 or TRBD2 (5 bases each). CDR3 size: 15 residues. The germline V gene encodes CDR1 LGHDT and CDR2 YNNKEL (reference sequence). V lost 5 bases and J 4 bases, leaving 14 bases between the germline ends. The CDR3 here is CASSFRDGITGELFF. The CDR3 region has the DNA TGTGCCAGCAGCTTTCGGGACGGGATCACCGGGGAGCTGTTTTTT.

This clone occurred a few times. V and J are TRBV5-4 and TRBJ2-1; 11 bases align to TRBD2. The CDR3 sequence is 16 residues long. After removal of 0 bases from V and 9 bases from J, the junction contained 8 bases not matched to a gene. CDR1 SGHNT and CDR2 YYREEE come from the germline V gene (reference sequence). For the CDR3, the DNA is TGTGCCAGCAGCTTGGCACCTAGCGGGGGGCCTGTTGAGCAGTTCTTC. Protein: CASSLAPSGGPVEQFF.

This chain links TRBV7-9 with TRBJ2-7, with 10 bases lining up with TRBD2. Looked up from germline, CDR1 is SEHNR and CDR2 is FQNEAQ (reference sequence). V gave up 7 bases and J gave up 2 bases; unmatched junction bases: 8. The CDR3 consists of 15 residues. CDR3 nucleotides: TGTGCCAGCAACCTACTAGCGGGGCCAGCCTACGAGCAGTACTTC. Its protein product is CASNLLAGPAYEQYF. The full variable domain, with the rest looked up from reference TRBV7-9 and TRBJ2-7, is DTGVSQNPRHKITKRGQNVTFRCDPISEHNRLYWYRQTLGQGPEFLTYFQNEAQLEKSRLLSDRFSAERPKGSFSTLEIQRTEQGDSAMYLCASNLLAGPAYEQYFGPGTRLTVT.

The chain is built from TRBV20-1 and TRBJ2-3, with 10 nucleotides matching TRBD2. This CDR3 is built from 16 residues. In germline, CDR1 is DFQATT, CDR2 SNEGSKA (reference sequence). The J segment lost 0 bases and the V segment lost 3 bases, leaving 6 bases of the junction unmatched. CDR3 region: CSASERGGPSTDTQYF. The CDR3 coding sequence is TGCAGTGCTAGTGAGCGGGGGGGCCCTAGCACAGATACGCAGTATTTT.

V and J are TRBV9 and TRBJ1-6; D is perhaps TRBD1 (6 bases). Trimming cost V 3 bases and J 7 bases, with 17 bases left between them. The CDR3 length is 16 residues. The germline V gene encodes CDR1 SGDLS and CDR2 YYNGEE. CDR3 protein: CASSDEGGVKNSPLHF. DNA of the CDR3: TGTGCCAGCAGCGATGAGGGGGGCGTGAAAAATTCACCCCTCCACTTT.

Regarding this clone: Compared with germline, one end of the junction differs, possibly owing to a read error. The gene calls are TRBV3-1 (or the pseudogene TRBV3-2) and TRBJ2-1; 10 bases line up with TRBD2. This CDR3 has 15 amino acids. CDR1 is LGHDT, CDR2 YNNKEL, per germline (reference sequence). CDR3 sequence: CASSQAGGPWDEQFF. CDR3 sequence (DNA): TGTGCCAGCAGTCAAGCGGGGGGGCCGTGGGATGAGCAGTTCTTC.

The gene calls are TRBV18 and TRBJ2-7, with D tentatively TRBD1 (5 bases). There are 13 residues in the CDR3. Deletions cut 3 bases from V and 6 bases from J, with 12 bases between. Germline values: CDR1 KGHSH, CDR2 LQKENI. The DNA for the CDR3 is TGTGCCAGCTCACCCCTCGGTAGGGGCGAGCAGTACTTC. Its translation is CASSPLGRGEQYF.

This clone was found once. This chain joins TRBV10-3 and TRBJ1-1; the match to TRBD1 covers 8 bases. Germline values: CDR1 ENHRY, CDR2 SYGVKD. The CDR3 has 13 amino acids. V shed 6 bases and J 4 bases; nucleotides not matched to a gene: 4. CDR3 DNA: TGTGCCATCAGCGTACAGGGGGGCACTGAAGCTTTCTTT. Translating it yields CAISVQGGTEAFF.

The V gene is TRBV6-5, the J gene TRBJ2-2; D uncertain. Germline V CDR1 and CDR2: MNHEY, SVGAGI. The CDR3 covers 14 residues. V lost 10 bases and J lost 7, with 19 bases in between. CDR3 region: CAIRGPLLGGELFF. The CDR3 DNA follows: TGTGCCATCCGAGGACCCCTCCTGGGCGGGGAGCTGTTTTTT.

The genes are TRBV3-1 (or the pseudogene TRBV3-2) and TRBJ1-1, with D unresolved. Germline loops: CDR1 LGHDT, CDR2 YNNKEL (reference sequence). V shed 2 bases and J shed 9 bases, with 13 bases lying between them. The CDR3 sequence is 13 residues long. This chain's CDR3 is CASSQMQNSQAFF. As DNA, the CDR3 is TGTGCCAGCAGCCAAATGCAGAACAGCCAAGCTTTCTTT.

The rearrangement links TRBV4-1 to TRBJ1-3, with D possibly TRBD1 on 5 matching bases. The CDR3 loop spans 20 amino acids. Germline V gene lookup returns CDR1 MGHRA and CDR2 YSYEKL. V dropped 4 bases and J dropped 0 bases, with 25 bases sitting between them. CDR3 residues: CASSPFEAGRNSHSGNTIYF. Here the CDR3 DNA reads TGCGCCAGCAGCCCCTTCGAGGCAGGGCGCAATTCCCACTCTGGAAACACCATATATTTT.

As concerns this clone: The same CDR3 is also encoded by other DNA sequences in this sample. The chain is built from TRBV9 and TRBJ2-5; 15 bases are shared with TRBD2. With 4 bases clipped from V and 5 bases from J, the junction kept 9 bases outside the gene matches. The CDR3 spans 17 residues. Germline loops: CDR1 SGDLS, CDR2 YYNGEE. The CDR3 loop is CASSPGTSGGRGETQYF. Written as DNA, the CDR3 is TGTGCCAGCAGCCCCGGGACTAGCGGGGGGAGGGGGGAGACCCAGTACTTC.

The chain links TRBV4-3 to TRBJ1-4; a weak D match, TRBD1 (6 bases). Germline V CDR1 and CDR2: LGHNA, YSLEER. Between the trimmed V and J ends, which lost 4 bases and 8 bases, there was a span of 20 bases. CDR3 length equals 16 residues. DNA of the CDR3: TGCGCCAGCAGCCGCTCGCTGGCAGGGGATCGAGAAAAACTGTTTTTT. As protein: CASSRSLAGDREKLFF.

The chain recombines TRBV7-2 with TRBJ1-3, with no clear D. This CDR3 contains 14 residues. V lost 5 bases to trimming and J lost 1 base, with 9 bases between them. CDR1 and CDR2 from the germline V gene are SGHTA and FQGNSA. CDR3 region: CASSPTRSGNTIYF. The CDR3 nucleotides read TGTGCCAGCAGCCCTACTAGGTCTGGAAACACCATATATTTT. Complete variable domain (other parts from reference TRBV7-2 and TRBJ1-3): GAGVSQSPSNKVTEKGKDVELRCDPISGHTALYWYRQSLGQGLEFLIYFQGNSAPDKSGLPSDRFSAERTGGSVSTLTIQRTQQEDSAVYLCASSPTRSGNTIYFGEGSWLTVV.

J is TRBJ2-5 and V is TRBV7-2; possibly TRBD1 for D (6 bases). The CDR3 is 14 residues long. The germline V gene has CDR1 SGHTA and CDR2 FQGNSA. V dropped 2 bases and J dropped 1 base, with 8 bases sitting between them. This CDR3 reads CASSLSRGQETQYF. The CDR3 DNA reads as TGTGCCAGCAGCTTAAGCAGGGGCCAAGAGACCCAGTACTTC.

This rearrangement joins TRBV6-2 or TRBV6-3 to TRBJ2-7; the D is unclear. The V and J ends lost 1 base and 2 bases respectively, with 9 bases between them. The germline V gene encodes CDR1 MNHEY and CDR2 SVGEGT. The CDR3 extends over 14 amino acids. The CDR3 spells CASSYWGRTYEQYF. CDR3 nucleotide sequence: TGTGCCAGCAGTTACTGGGGTCGGACCTACGAGCAGTACTTC.

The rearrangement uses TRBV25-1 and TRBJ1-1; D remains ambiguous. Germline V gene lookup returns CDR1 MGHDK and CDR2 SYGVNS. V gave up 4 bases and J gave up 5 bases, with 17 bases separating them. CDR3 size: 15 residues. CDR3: CASSAYSGVVTEAFF. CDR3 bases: TGTGCCAGCAGTGCTTACTCCGGGGTGGTGACTGAAGCTTTCTTT.

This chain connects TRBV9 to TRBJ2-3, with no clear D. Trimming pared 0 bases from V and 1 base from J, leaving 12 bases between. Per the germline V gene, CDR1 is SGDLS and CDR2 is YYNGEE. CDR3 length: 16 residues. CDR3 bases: TGTGCCAGCAGCGTAGACCCGGGCCGAGGCACAGATACGCAGTATTTT. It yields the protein CASSVDPGRGTDTQYF.

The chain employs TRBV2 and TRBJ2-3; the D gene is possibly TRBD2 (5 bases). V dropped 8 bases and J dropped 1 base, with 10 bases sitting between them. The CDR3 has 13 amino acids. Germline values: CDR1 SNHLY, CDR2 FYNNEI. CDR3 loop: CASVRTRTDTQYF. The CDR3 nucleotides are TGTGCCAGCGTGAGGACTCGCACAGATACGCAGTATTTT.

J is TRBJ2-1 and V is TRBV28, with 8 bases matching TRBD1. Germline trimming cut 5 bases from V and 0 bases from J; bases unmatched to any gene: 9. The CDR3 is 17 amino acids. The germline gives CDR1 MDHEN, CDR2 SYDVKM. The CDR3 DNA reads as TGTGCCAGCAGTCCCGTGACAGGGGTGATCTCCTACAATGAGCAGTTCTTC. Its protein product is CASSPVTGVISYNEQFF.

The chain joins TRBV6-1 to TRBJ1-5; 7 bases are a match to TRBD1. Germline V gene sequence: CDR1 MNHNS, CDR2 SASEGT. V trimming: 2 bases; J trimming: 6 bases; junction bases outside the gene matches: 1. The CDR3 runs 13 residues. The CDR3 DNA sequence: TGTGCCAGCAGTGAACAGGGGGGTCAGCCCCAGCATTTT. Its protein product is CASSEQGGQPQHF.